This TCR beta chain was identified during a study of shared clonotypes between healthy human individuals. Across the whole study: CD4 naive cells filled three plates per donor, CD4 memory three, CD8 naive two and CD8 memory one.

Regarding this clone: Its antigen is still unknown.

General study points: Investigators expected sequencing depth to affect clonotype sharing among donors. Rarefaction indicated that sorted-subset sequencing remained incomplete although depth was large. It was only blood that was sampled, and tissue repertoires likely differ.

TCRdb's copy holds only in-frame clones and misses some; the assay was immunoSEQ multiplex PCR. The repertoire includes millions of clones, 80% to 95% of them detected once, and about 0.39% sits in the top ten. This CDR3 is built from 13 residues. J was trimmed by 5 bases and V by 8 bases; bases with no gene match: 8. In germline, CDR1 is SQVTM, CDR2 ANQGSEA. The specimen sequenced was naive CD4+ T cells from PBMCs. The subset is: CD45RA+ positively selected. The chain is built from TRBV29-1 and TRBJ2-3, with 9 bases fitting TRBD2. This clonotype was obtained from a man aged 18 to 29 in good health. Some clones in this sample may be carry-over from other donors' samples. CDR3 nucleotide sequence: TGCAGCACAAAGCGGGAGGCTGGAGATACGCAGTATTTT. This gives the protein CSTKREAGDTQYF.